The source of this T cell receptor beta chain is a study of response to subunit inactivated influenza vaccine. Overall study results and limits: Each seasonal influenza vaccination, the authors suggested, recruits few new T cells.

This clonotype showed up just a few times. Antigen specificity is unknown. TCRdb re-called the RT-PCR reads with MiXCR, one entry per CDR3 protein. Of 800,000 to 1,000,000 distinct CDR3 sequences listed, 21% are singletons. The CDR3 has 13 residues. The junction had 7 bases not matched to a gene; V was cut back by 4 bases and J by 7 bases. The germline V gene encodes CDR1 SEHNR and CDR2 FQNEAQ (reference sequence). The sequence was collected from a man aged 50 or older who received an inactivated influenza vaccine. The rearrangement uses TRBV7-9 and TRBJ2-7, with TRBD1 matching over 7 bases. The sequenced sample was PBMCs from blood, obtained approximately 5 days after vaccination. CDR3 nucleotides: TGTGCCAGCAGCTCACAAGGACAGGCGGAGCAGTACTTC. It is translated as CASSSQGQAEQYF.